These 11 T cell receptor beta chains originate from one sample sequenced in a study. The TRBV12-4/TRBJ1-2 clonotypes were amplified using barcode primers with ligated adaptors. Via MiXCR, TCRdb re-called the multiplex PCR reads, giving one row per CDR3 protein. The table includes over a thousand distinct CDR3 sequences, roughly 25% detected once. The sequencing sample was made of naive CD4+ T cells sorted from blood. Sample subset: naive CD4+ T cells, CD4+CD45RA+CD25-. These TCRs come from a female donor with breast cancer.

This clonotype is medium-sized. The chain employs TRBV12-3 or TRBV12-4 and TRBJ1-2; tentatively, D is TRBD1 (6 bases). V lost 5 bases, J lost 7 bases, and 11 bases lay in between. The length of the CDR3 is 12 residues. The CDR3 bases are TGTGCCAGCAGTCACAGGGCAGGTGGCTACACCTTC. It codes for CASSHRAGGYTF.

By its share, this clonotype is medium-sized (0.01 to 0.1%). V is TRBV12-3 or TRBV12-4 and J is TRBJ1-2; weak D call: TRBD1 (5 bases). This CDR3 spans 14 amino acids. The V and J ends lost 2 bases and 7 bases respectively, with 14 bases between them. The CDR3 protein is CASSLKRDPPGYTF. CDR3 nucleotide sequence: TGTGCCAGCAGTTTAAAGCGGGACCCGCCTGGCTACACCTTC.

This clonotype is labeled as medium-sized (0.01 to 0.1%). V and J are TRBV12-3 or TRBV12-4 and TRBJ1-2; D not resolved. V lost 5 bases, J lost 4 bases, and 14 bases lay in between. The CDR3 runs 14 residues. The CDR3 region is CASSETRISYGYTF. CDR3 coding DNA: TGTGCCAGCAGTGAGACAAGGATCTCCTATGGCTACACCTTC.

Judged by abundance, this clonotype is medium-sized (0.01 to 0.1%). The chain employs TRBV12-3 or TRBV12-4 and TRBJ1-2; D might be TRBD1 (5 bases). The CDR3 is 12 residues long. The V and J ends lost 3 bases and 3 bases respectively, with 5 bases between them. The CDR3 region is CASSLTDYGYTF. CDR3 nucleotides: TGTGCCAGCAGTTTGACAGACTATGGCTACACCTTC.

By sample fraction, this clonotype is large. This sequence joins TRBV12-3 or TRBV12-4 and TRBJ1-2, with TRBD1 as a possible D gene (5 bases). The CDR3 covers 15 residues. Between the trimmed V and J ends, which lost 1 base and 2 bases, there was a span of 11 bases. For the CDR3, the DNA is TGTGCCAGCAGTTTAGACTGGGACGGAAACTATGGCTACACCTTC. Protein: CASSLDWDGNYGYTF.

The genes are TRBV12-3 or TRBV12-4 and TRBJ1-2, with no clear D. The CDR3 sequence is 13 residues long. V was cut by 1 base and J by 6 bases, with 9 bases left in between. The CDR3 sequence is CASSLGVCDGYTF. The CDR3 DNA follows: TGTGCCAGCAGTTTAGGGGTTTGTGATGGCTACACCTTC.

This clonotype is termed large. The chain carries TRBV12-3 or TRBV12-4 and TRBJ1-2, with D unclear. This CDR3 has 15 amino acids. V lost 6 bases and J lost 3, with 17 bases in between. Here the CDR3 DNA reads TGTGCCAGCAGCCGAGAGACTAATGGGGACTATGGCTACACCTTC. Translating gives CASSRETNGDYGYTF.

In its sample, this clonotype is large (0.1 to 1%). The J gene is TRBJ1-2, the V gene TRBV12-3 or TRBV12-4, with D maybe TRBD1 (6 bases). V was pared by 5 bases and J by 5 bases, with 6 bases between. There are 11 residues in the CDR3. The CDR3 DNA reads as TGTGCCAGCAGTACAGGGTATGGCTACACCTTC. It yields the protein CASSTGYGYTF.

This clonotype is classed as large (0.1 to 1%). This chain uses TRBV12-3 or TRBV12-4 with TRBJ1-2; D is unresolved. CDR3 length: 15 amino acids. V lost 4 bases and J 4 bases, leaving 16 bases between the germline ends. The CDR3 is CASSSRSRGVYGYTF. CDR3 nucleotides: TGTGCCAGCAGTTCACGGAGCCGGGGAGTCTATGGCTACACCTTC.

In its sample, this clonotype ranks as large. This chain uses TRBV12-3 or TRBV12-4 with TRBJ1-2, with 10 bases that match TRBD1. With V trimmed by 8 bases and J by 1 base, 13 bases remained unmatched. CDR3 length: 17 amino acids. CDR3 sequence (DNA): TGTGCCAGCGGGAAGTCAGGGACAGGGGCGATTAACTATGGCTACACCTTC. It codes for CASGKSGTGAINYGYTF.

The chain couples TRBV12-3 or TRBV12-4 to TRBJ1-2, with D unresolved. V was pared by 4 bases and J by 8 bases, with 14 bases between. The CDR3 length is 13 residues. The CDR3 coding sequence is TGTGCCAGCAGTTGGTCCCGGAGAGAGGGCTACACCTTC. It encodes CASSWSRREGYTF.